This T cell receptor (beta chain) was obtained from a study of blood T cell repertoires in COVID-19 (dated by TCRdb to 2020 to 2021). Regarding the study in general: Samples from collaborators originated in the United States, Italy and Spain and spanned both the acute and convalescent phases of COVID-19. The material from the prospective study consisted of cDNA or gDNA derived from T cells, B-cell-depleted T cells, or PBMCs. The dataset comprised deeply sampled blood TCRbeta repertoires from subjects exposed to, actively infected with, or recovered from COVID-19. The repertoires were released in a freely available public database meant as a resource for research on the immune response to SARS-CoV-2. The samples were drawn from the first 160 participants of the ongoing ImmuneRACE study and from more than 1,000 subjects provided by 6 global collaborators. A de-identified subject ID, COVID-19 status, age in years and sex were almost always included in the sample metadata. Where available, HLA class I and class II types were obtained from metadata supplied by the sample provider rather than from assay-based typing.

In the case of this clone: The clone's antigen remains unknown. The sample holds no much larger clone one base away, and base qualities are not on file.

On the study overall, not on this receptor specifically: The quantity of clinical and demographic metadata differed by source and by participant and was supplied without curation.

V is pruned by 0 bases and J by 6 bases, leaving 10 bases of the junction without a gene match. The germline V gene supplies CDR1 LGHNA and CDR2 YSLEER. Spanning cysteine to phenylalanine, the CDR3 consists of 18 amino acids. Only CDR3 DNA is held: 54 bases, read in frame from base 1. TCRbeta CDR3 regions were amplified from genomic DNA by means of the immunoSEQ Assay, a bias-controlled multiplex PCR. The study's own analysis went as follows. The number of nucleated cells in each sample was estimated from the amplification of reference gene primers within the assay. To quantify the absolute abundance of each unique TCRbeta CDR3 rearrangement, sequence reads were collapsed and filtered. For each sample, productive Simpson clonality was calculated as the square root of Simpson's diversity index over productive rearrangements. Held by TCRdb, this immuneACCESS table contains in-frame sequences only and omits some clones. Under half of the omission traces to an unresolved V gene where checked; the cause of the rest is unknown. V and J calls and clone size follow that table, whereas D and trimming were derived from the DNA. A total of almost 300,000 clones appear in this sample, around 87% of them only once. Jointly, the top ten make up 1% to 1.5% of the sample.

Whole blood was collected in K2EDTA tubes by collaborating institutions according to the institutions' own protocols. For TCRbeta analysis, collaborator samples were shipped as frozen whole blood, as isolated PBMCs, or as DNA extracted from either sample type. This TCR was recovered from a man aged 70 or older with acute or convalescent COVID-19. The V gene is TRBV4-3 and the J gene is TRBJ1-5, and 11 junction bases match TRBD1. What was sequenced was peripheral blood. The CDR3 here reads CASSQEPPRTGGGQPQHF. The nucleotides read TGCGCCAGCAGCCAAGAACCCCCTAGGACAGGGGGCGGTCAGCCCCAGCATTTT.